These 25 T cell receptor beta chains share one sample of origin, sequenced in a study of OX40 agonist ivuxolimab in advanced cancers. Clones were sequenced by immunoSEQ multiplex PCR, and TCRdb holds only the in-frame ones, with some missing. The sample records some 81,000 clones, just over 85% being singletons. Sequenced material: CD4+ or CD8+ T cells sorted from blood, taken in a trial of the OX40 agonist ivuxolimab. The receptors were gathered from an adult with an advanced solid tumor such as melanoma, head and neck, liver or kidney cancer.

This chain connects TRBV11-3 to TRBJ1-4; the match to TRBD1 covers 7 bases. The J segment lost 6 bases and the V segment lost 5 bases, leaving 9 bases of the junction unmatched. CDR1 and CDR2 (germline): SGHNT, YENEEA. CDR3 length equals 15 residues. The CDR3 loop reads CASSPRQGQDEKLFF. The CDR3 nucleotides read TGTGCCAGCAGCCCTCGACAGGGACAAGATGAAAAACTGTTTTTT.

The V gene is TRBV2, the J gene TRBJ2-7; D gene ambiguous. The V end lost 4 bases, the J end lost 4 bases, and 8 bases lay between the germline ends. The CDR3 contains 12 residues. Germline CDR1 is SNHLY and CDR2 is FYNNEI. The CDR3 DNA sequence: TGTGCCAGCAGTGTGGGTGGATACGAGCAGTACTTC. It codes for CASSVGGYEQYF. Together with reference TRBV2 and TRBJ2-7, the CDR3 gives the full variable domain: EPEVTQTPSHQVTQMGQEVILRCVPISNHLYFYWYRQILGQKVEFLVSFYNNEISEKSEIFDDQFSVERPDGSNFTLKIRSTKLEDSAMYFCASSVGGYEQYFGPGTRLTVT.

The chain recombines TRBV10-3 with TRBJ2-7; 8 bases fit TRBD2. Per the germline V gene, CDR1 is ENHRY and CDR2 is SYGVKD. CDR3 length: 14 residues. The V and J ends lost 10 bases and 0 bases, in that order; junction bases with no gene match: 8. CDR3 amino acids: CATNLAGRSYEQYF. Here the CDR3 DNA reads TGTGCCACAAACCTAGCGGGCCGCTCCTACGAGCAGTACTTC.

The gene calls are TRBV6-1 and TRBJ2-2; D remains unclear. The CDR3 has 15 residues. Trimming stripped 6 bases from V and 1 base from J, with 12 bases between. Germline V gene sequence: CDR1 MNHNS, CDR2 SASEGT. CDR3 protein: CASRRHLKNTGELFF. For the CDR3, the DNA is TGTGCCAGCAGAAGACACCTAAAGAACACCGGGGAGCTGTTTTTT.

The rearrangement links TRBV27 to TRBJ1-2; D ambiguous. Per the germline V gene, CDR1 is MNHEY and CDR2 is SMNVEV (reference sequence). The CDR3 spans 13 residues. Trimming took 2 bases from V and 3 from J, leaving 7 bases between them. The CDR3 is CASSLTAHYGYTF. CDR3 bases: TGTGCCAGCAGTTTAACGGCACACTATGGCTACACCTTC.

This clone has a single count. The genes are TRBV28 and TRBJ2-7; 10 positions match TRBD1. The CDR3 is made up of 14 amino acids. The J segment lost 3 bases and the V segment lost 6 bases, leaving 5 bases of the junction unmatched. Germline assignment: CDR1 MDHEN and CDR2 SYDVKM. For the CDR3, the DNA is TGTGCCAGCAGAGGGACAGGGGATGGCTACGAGCAGTACTTC. It translates to CASRGTGDGYEQYF. Drawing the rest from reference TRBV28 and TRBJ2-7, the complete variable domain is DVKVTQSSRYLVKRTGEKVFLECVQDMDHENMFWYRQDPGLGLRLIYFSYDVKMKEKGDIPEGYSVSREKKERFSLILESASTNQTSMYLCASRGTGDGYEQYFGPGTRLTVT.

The V call is TRBV14, the J call TRBJ1-1; 7 bases are shared with TRBD1. The CDR3 has 13 amino acids. Germline loops: CDR1 SGHDN, CDR2 FVKESK. The J segment lost 2 bases and the V segment lost 5 bases, leaving 2 bases of the junction unmatched. The CDR3: CASSWDSNTEAFF. DNA of the CDR3: TGTGCCAGCAGCTGGGACAGTAACACTGAAGCTTTCTTT.

This clone has just one count. The chain combines TRBV19 with TRBJ2-3; D may be TRBD1 (6 bases). The CDR3 contains 16 residues. The germline V gene has CDR1 LNHDA and CDR2 SQIVND (reference sequence). Deletions cut 1 base from V and 1 base from J, with 12 bases between. CDR3 residues: CASSIGQAPRTDTQYF. The CDR3 DNA is TGTGCCAGTAGTATAGGACAGGCACCCCGCACAGATACGCAGTATTTT.

This chain uses TRBV11-2 with TRBJ2-7; D not resolved. Germline V gene sequence: CDR1 SGHAT, CDR2 FQNNGV. The V end was cut by 5 bases, the J end by 3 bases, with 17 bases between. The CDR3 is made up of 15 amino acids. This CDR3 is CASSPVASTNYEQYF. CDR3 DNA sequence: TGTGCCAGCAGCCCGGTCGCGAGTACTAACTACGAGCAGTACTTC.

This chain joins TRBV4-3 and TRBJ1-3; D gene uncertain. Germline V lookup: CDR1 LGHNA, CDR2 YSLEER. CDR3 length equals 20 residues. Trimming left V 3 bases short and J 0 bases short, with 24 bases between. CDR3 region: CASSQTPPRSGAYSGNTIYF. The CDR3 region has the DNA TGCGCCAGCAGCCAGACACCCCCTAGGTCAGGAGCCTACTCTGGAAACACCATATATTTT.

The rearrangement uses TRBV2 and TRBJ1-1, with D uncertain. The V gene lost 2 bases and the J gene lost 1 base, with 5 bases spanning the gap. The CDR3 length is 13 residues. Per germline, CDR1 SNHLY and CDR2 FYNNEI. CDR3 loop: CASSELQNTEAFF. CDR3 nucleotide sequence: TGTGCCAGCAGTGAACTTCAGAACACTGAAGCTTTCTTT.

The V gene is TRBV7-2, the J gene TRBJ1-2; D is unclear. This CDR3 has 11 residues. Trimming pared 1 base from V and 7 bases from J, leaving 4 bases between. CDR1 is SGHTA and CDR2 is FQGNSA in the germline V gene. CDR3 in DNA: TGTGCCAGCAGCTTAGGGGCTGGCTACACCTTC. Protein product: CASSLGAGYTF.

The chain uses TRBV18 and TRBJ2-7; the D gene could be TRBD1 or TRBD2 (5 bases each). Germline values: CDR1 KGHSH, CDR2 LQKENI. The CDR3 runs 16 residues. V shed 4 bases and J shed 6 bases, with 22 bases lying between them. The CDR3 DNA is TGTGCCAGCTCACTCGTGGGGGTATCCCGGATCGGCGAGCAGTACTTC. It specifies CASSLVGVSRIGEQYF.

The chain combines TRBV7-9 with TRBJ2-1, with 12 bases fitting TRBD2. V dropped 5 bases and J dropped 7; count of bases not matched to a gene: 15. The CDR3 extends over 18 amino acids. CDR1 and CDR2 (germline): SEHNR, FQNEAQ (reference sequence). In nucleotides, the CDR3 is TGTGCCAGCAGCCCCAACCCCCTAGCGGGGGGGCCTAGGAATGAGCAGTTCTTC. Protein sequence: CASSPNPLAGGPRNEQFF. Looking up the rest from reference TRBV7-9 and TRBJ2-1 gives the full variable domain: DTGVSQNPRHKITKRGQNVTFRCDPISEHNRLYWYRQTLGQGPEFLTYFQNEAQLEKSRLLSDRFSAERPKGSFSTLEIQRTEQGDSAMYLCASSPNPLAGGPRNEQFFGPGTRLTVL.

The chain has TRBV5-4 and TRBJ2-7, with 9 bases fitting TRBD1. V shed 3 bases and J 3 bases; nucleotides not matched to a gene: 4. The length of the CDR3 is 14 residues. Germline V lookup: CDR1 SGHNT, CDR2 YYREEE (reference sequence). The CDR3 loop reads CASSYWDRVYEQYF. Here the CDR3 DNA reads TGTGCCAGCAGCTATTGGGACAGGGTCTACGAGCAGTACTTC.

The rearrangement joins TRBV28 to TRBJ1-2; D not certain. The length of the CDR3 is 14 residues. Trimming removed 7 bases at V and 5 bases at J, with 17 bases between. CDR1 is MDHEN, CDR2 SYDVKM, per germline. The CDR3 spells CASKPPAISYGYTF. The DNA for the CDR3 is TGTGCCAGCAAGCCTCCCGCCATCTCTTATGGCTACACCTTC.

The rearrangement uses TRBV14 and TRBJ1-5; no clear D gene. The CDR3 loop spans 13 amino acids. V was trimmed by 0 bases and J by 4 bases, leaving 4 bases between them. The germline gives CDR1 SGHDN, CDR2 FVKESK. CDR3 sequence reads: CASSQDLNQPQHF. The CDR3 DNA follows: TGTGCCAGCAGCCAAGATCTGAATCAGCCCCAGCATTTT. Supplemented by reference TRBV14 and TRBJ1-5, the full variable domain reads EAGVTQFPSHSVIEKGQTVTLRCDPISGHDNLYWYRRVMGKEIKFLLHFVKESKQDESGMPNNRFLAERTGGTYSTLKVQPAELEDSGVYFCASSQDLNQPQHFGDGTRLSIL.

The chain joins TRBV6-5 to TRBJ2-5; 9 bases are shared with TRBD2. The CDR3 is 16 amino acids. V trimming: 2 bases; J trimming: 2 bases; junction bases outside the gene matches: 6. Germline V gene sequence: CDR1 MNHEY, CDR2 SVGAGI. The CDR3 protein is CASSYSTSGQQETQYF. The DNA for the CDR3 is TGTGCCAGCAGTTACAGTACTAGCGGGCAACAAGAGACCCAGTACTTC.

V gene TRBV7-7 combines with J gene TRBJ2-5; D might be TRBD1 (6 bases). The CDR3 is made up of 14 amino acids. Trimming shortened V by 5 bases and J by 5 bases, and 15 bases separated the two germline ends. CDR1 is SSHAT, CDR2 FNYEAQ, per germline (reference sequence). CDR3 sequence reads: CASSQGTTRETQYF. Here the CDR3 DNA reads TGTGCCAGCAGCCAGGGGACCACCCGGGAGACCCAGTACTTC. Full variable domain (rest looked up from reference TRBV7-7 and TRBJ2-5): GAGVSQSPRYKVTKRGQDVTLRCDPISSHATLYWYQQALGQGPEFLTYFNYEAQPDKSGLPSDRFSAERPEGSISTLTIQRTEQRDSAMYRCASSQGTTRETQYFGPGTRLLVL.

V usage is TRBV18 and J usage is TRBJ2-7; TRBD2 might be the D (5 bases). From germline, CDR1 is KGHSH and CDR2 LQKENI. The CDR3 has 13 residues. V was cut by 3 bases and J by 3 bases, with 9 bases left in between. The CDR3 sequence is CASSPSGIYEQYF. The DNA of the CDR3 is TGTGCCAGCTCACCGTCGGGGATCTACGAGCAGTACTTC.

The CDR3: CASSISAMNTEAFF. The CDR3 region has the DNA TGTGCCAGCAGCATTAGTGCGATGAACACTGAAGCTTTCTTT. V is TRBV11-2 and J is TRBJ1-1; no clear D gene. The CDR3 sequence is 14 residues long. V was clipped by 5 bases and J by 0 bases, with 10 bases between them. Germline CDR1 is SGHAT and CDR2 is FQNNGV.

The chain employs TRBV20-1 and TRBJ1-1, with D possibly being TRBD1 (6 bases). This CDR3 is built from 11 residues. CDR1 is DFQATT, CDR2 SNEGSKA, per germline (reference sequence). Trimming removed 6 bases at V and 4 bases at J, with 9 bases between. The CDR3 DNA reads TGCAGTGCCCGGGGGGCCACTGAAGCTTTCTTT. Amino acids: CSARGATEAFF.

The chain has TRBV6-5 and TRBJ1-6; 7 bases map to TRBD1. V was pared by 5 bases and J by 3 bases, with 4 bases of the junction left unmatched. The CDR3 is made up of 15 amino acids. CDR1 is MNHEY and CDR2 is SVGAGI in the germline V gene. The CDR3 nucleotides are TGTGCCAGCAGTGGACAGGCTATCTATAATTCACCCCTCCACTTT. Its translation is CASSGQAIYNSPLHF.

This chain links TRBV7-6 with TRBJ2-1; 10 bases are shared with TRBD1. The V gene end was trimmed by 1 base and the J gene end by 4 bases; junction bases not matched to a gene: 1. The CDR3 loop spans 15 amino acids. Germline values: CDR1 SGHVS, CDR2 FNYEAQ. Here the CDR3 DNA reads TGTGCCAGCAGCTTAGAGGACAGGGGGTACAATGAGCAGTTCTTC. Protein sequence: CASSLEDRGYNEQFF.

The count of this clone is one. The chain employs TRBV7-9 and TRBJ2-7, with D possibly matching TRBD2 (5 bases). The length of the CDR3 is 13 residues. With 0 bases removed from V and 4 bases from J, the gap between germline ends came to 7 bases. Germline assignment: CDR1 SEHNR and CDR2 FQNEAQ (reference sequence). The chain's CDR3 is CASSLARGYEQYF. The CDR3, as DNA: TGTGCCAGCAGCTTAGCCCGAGGGTACGAGCAGTACTTC. Drawing the rest from reference TRBV7-9 and TRBJ2-7, the complete variable domain is DTGVSQNPRHKITKRGQNVTFRCDPISEHNRLYWYRQTLGQGPEFLTYFQNEAQLEKSRLLSDRFSAERPKGSFSTLEIQRTEQGDSAMYLCASSLARGYEQYFGPGTRLTVT.